A selection of T cell receptor beta chains follows, all from one sample in a study of OX40 agonist ivuxolimab in advanced cancers. Repertoires were generated with immunoSEQ multiplex PCR, while TCRdb's copy carries only in-frame clones and drops some. The repertoire has more than 70,000 clones, roughly 90% of them found once; the top ten carry 0.3% to 0.4%. The sequences come from CD4+ or CD8+ T cells sorted from blood, collected in a trial of the OX40 agonist ivuxolimab. The receptor set was obtained from an adult with an advanced solid tumor such as melanoma, head and neck, liver or kidney cancer. Both conserved end residues are part of each CDR3. The D gene is left open where the match is weak. Some rows mark clone size as missing; the rest say once, few, many or name a class of expanded clone.

v_call: TRBV11-3
j_call: TRBJ2-5
d_call: NA
clone_size: NA
cdr3_nt: TGTGCCAGCAGCTTAGGGGAAATTGAGACCCAGTACTTC
cdr3_aa: CASSLGEIETQYF

v_call: TRBV29-1
j_call: TRBJ2-5
d_call: NA
clone_size: once
cdr3_nt: TGCAGCGTCGAAAGGCAGGGAGAGACCCAGTACTTC
cdr3_aa: CSVERQGETQYF

v_call: TRBV5-1
j_call: TRBJ2-1
d_call: NA
clone_size: NA
cdr3_nt: TGCGCCAGCAGCACACGACAGGCCAATGAGCAGTTCTTC
cdr3_aa: CASSTRQANEQFF

v_call: TRBV7-2
j_call: TRBJ2-2
d_call: TRBD1
clone_size: once
cdr3_nt: TGTGCCAGCAGCTCTTACAGGGGCCCAAACACCGGGGAGCTGTTTTTT
cdr3_aa: CASSSYRGPNTGELFF

v_call: TRBV11-3
j_call: TRBJ2-7
d_call: NA
clone_size: once
cdr3_nt: TGTGCCAGCAGCTTAGGCTCAGGGAAGGCCTACGAGCAGTACTTC
cdr3_aa: CASSLGSGKAYEQYF

v_call: TRBV5-3
j_call: TRBJ2-1
d_call: TRBD2
clone_size: NA
cdr3_nt: TGTGCCAGAAGCCCGTTAGCGGGAGGGCCTGGGAATGAGCAGTTCTTC
cdr3_aa: CARSPLAGGPGNEQFF

v_call: TRBV7-2
j_call: TRBJ2-1
d_call: NA
clone_size: NA
cdr3_nt: TGTGCCAGCCTCCGTGGTTGGGGATCTTACAATGAGCAGTTCTTC
cdr3_aa: CASLRGWGSYNEQFF

v_call: TRBV7-9
j_call: TRBJ2-7
d_call: NA
clone_size: NA
cdr3_nt: TGTGCCAGCAGCTTGAGGCGGGCCCCCTACGAGCAGTACTTC
cdr3_aa: CASSLRRAPYEQYF

v_call: TRBV7-8
j_call: TRBJ2-5
d_call: NA
clone_size: NA
cdr3_nt: TGTGCCAGCAGCTTAGCCACCCCGGCGCAGTACTTC
cdr3_aa: CASSLATPAQYF

v_call: TRBV7-3
j_call: TRBJ2-1
d_call: NA
clone_size: NA
cdr3_nt: TGTGCCAGCAGCTTAAATAGCGGAATTTACAATGAGCAGTTCTTC
cdr3_aa: CASSLNSGIYNEQFF

v_call: TRBV7-9
j_call: TRBJ2-1
d_call: NA
clone_size: NA
cdr3_nt: TGTGCCAGCAGCCCAAGTAATGAGCAGTTCTTC
cdr3_aa: CASSPSNEQFF

v_call: TRBV28
j_call: TRBJ1-4
d_call: TRBD1
clone_size: NA
cdr3_nt: TGTGCCAGCAGGCGACAGGGACACGAAAAACTGTTTTTT
cdr3_aa: CASRRQGHEKLFF

v_call: TRBV28
j_call: TRBJ2-1
d_call: NA
clone_size: NA
cdr3_nt: TGTGCCAGCAGTTTACCCGTGGTAGTCGAGCAGTTCTTC
cdr3_aa: CASSLPVVVEQFF

v_call: TRBV19
j_call: TRBJ1-1
d_call: TRBD1
clone_size: NA
cdr3_nt: TGTGCCAGTAGTCCCCCTGACAGGGCGAACACTGAAGCTTTCTTT
cdr3_aa: CASSPPDRANTEAFF

v_call: TRBV28
j_call: TRBJ2-7
d_call: TRBD1
clone_size: NA
cdr3_nt: TGTGCCAGCAGTTTACCCGGTTCAGGGGGCATCGAGCAGTACTTC
cdr3_aa: CASSLPGSGGIEQYF

v_call: TRBV28
j_call: TRBJ2-7
d_call: TRBD2
clone_size: NA
cdr3_nt: TGTGCCAGCAAACTAGCGGGGCCCTCCTACGAGCAGTACTTC
cdr3_aa: CASKLAGPSYEQYF

v_call: TRBV5-6
j_call: TRBJ1-5
d_call: NA
clone_size: NA
cdr3_nt: TGTGCCAGCAGCTTGCGAAGTCAGCCCCAGCATTTT
cdr3_aa: CASSLRSQPQHF

v_call: TRBV18
j_call: TRBJ1-2
d_call: TRBD1
clone_size: NA
cdr3_nt: TGTGCCAGCTCACCGGGACAGGAAAACTATGGCTACACCTTC
cdr3_aa: CASSPGQENYGYTF

v_call: TRBV19
j_call: TRBJ2-3
d_call: TRBD1
clone_size: NA
cdr3_nt: TGTGCCAGTAGTGACAGGGGTGGCTCAGATACGCAGTATTTT
cdr3_aa: CASSDRGGSDTQYF

v_call: TRBV5-1
j_call: TRBJ1-2
d_call: TRBD1
clone_size: few
cdr3_nt: TGCGCCAGCAGCAGGACAGGGAACGGCTACACCTTC
cdr3_aa: CASSRTGNGYTF

v_call: TRBV28
j_call: TRBJ2-1
d_call: NA
clone_size: NA
cdr3_nt: TGTGCCAGCAGAGGGGTCGGTGCCAATGAGCAGTTCTTC
cdr3_aa: CASRGVGANEQFF

v_call: TRBV19
j_call: TRBJ2-3
d_call: TRBD1
clone_size: NA
cdr3_nt: TGTGCCACCGGACAGGGTAAAGATACGCAGTATTTT
cdr3_aa: CATGQGKDTQYF

v_call: TRBV5-4
j_call: TRBJ2-5
d_call: TRBD2
clone_size: NA
cdr3_nt: TGTGCCAGCAGCTTGGAGCTAGCGGATGGGGAGACCCAGTACTTC
cdr3_aa: CASSLELADGETQYF

v_call: TRBV7-2
j_call: TRBJ2-7
d_call: NA
clone_size: NA
cdr3_nt: TGTGCCAGCAGCCCCACAGGGGGGGGCTACGAGCAGTACTTC
cdr3_aa: CASSPTGGGYEQYF

v_call: TRBV29-1
j_call: TRBJ2-1
d_call: NA
clone_size: NA
cdr3_nt: TGCAGCGTTAGACAGACGCTCCTTAGAGAGCAGTTCTTC
cdr3_aa: CSVRQTLLREQFF

v_call: TRBV4-1
j_call: TRBJ1-2
d_call: NA
clone_size: NA
cdr3_nt: TGCGCCAGCAGCCAAGAGCAACAGAACTATGGCTACACCTTC
cdr3_aa: CASSQEQQNYGYTF